The rows below give T cell receptor beta chains drawn from one sample of a study of T cell repertoires in cytomegalovirus infection. These receptors have no known antigen. TCRdb redid the calling of the reads with MiXCR, one entry per CDR3 protein. The table has approximately 70,000 distinct CDR3 sequences, 20% to 25% seen once. Sample: PBMCs, sequenced either directly or after in vitro stimulation (not recorded which). These TCRs come from a human donor in good health (CMV status not recorded). Some clones in this sample may be carry-over from other donors' samples. The CDR3 runs from the conserved cysteine through the conserved F or W. The D gene is left open where the match is weak. The size of a clone is reported for some rows only, either as once, few or many, or as a class for expanded clones.

abundance: .; d_gene: TRBD2; v_gene: TRBV25-1; j_gene: TRBJ2-5; CDR3aa: CASSEPPGLGETQYF; CDR3nt: TGTGCCAGCAGTGAGCCACCGGGACTAGGGGAGACCCAGTACTTC
abundance: .; d_gene: TRBD1; v_gene: TRBV12-3/TRBV12-4; j_gene: TRBJ1-5; CDR3aa: CASIGTGLNQPQHF; CDR3nt: TGTGCCAGCATTGGGACAGGACTCAATCAGCCCCAGCATTTT
abundance: .; d_gene: TRBD1; v_gene: TRBV6-1; j_gene: TRBJ2-7; CDR3aa: CASSSSDRFYEQYF; CDR3nt: TGTGCCAGCAGTTCCTCGGACAGGTTCTACGAGCAGTACTTC
abundance: few; d_gene: .; v_gene: TRBV7-2; j_gene: TRBJ2-3; CDR3aa: CASSYKQITDTQYF; CDR3nt: TGTGCCAGCAGCTATAAGCAGATCACAGATACGCAGTATTTT
abundance: many; d_gene: TRBD2; v_gene: TRBV7-2; j_gene: TRBJ2-1; CDR3aa: CASSLIWTSFANEQFF; CDR3nt: TGTGCCAGCAGCTTAATCTGGACTAGCTTTGCAAATGAGCAGTTCTTC
abundance: .; d_gene: .; v_gene: TRBV15; j_gene: TRBJ2-7; CDR3aa: CATSRDHEQYF; CDR3nt: TGTGCCACCAGCAGAGATCACGAGCAGTACTTC
abundance: few; d_gene: TRBD2; v_gene: TRBV27; j_gene: TRBJ2-7; CDR3aa: CASSLRLAGGLTSYEQYF; CDR3nt: TGTGCCAGCAGTTTACGGCTAGCGGGAGGCCTCACTTCCTACGAGCAGTACTTC
abundance: many; d_gene: TRBD2; v_gene: TRBV6-1; j_gene: TRBJ2-3; CDR3aa: CATRRQPGLAGYTDTQYF; CDR3nt: TGTGCCACCAGGAGACAACCGGGACTAGCGGGGTACACAGATACGCAGTATTTT
abundance: .; d_gene: TRBD1; v_gene: TRBV11-2; j_gene: TRBJ1-2; CDR3aa: CASTLPDRSPGYTF; CDR3nt: TGTGCCAGCACGCTGCCGGACAGGAGTCCGGGCTACACCTTC
abundance: few; d_gene: .; v_gene: TRBV12-3/TRBV12-4; j_gene: TRBJ2-7; CDR3aa: CASSPSSHEQYF; CDR3nt: TGTGCCAGCAGCCCCTCAAGCCACGAGCAGTACTTC
abundance: .; d_gene: .; v_gene: TRBV3-1; j_gene: TRBJ1-3; CDR3aa: CASSRISGNTIYF; CDR3nt: TGTGCCAGCAGCCGTATTTCGGGAAACACCATATATTTT
abundance: few; d_gene: .; v_gene: TRBV6-4; j_gene: TRBJ1-5; CDR3aa: CASDPLDSSNQPQHF; CDR3nt: TGTGCCAGCGATCCTTTGGACAGCAGCAATCAGCCCCAGCATTTT
abundance: .; d_gene: .; v_gene: TRBV20-1; j_gene: TRBJ2-7; CDR3aa: CSARADYEQYF; CDR3nt: TGCAGTGCCCGCGCAGACTACGAGCAGTACTTC
abundance: .; d_gene: TRBD2; v_gene: TRBV5-3; j_gene: TRBJ2-4; CDR3aa: CASSSGTSGIQYF; CDR3nt: TGTGCCAGCAGTTCCGGGACTAGCGGAATTCAGTACTTC
abundance: .; d_gene: .; v_gene: TRBV28; j_gene: TRBJ2-1; CDR3aa: CASSRGSSYNEQFF; CDR3nt: TGTGCCAGCTCTCGGGGCAGCTCCTACAATGAGCAGTTCTTC
abundance: few; d_gene: .; v_gene: TRBV23-1; j_gene: TRBJ1-1; CDR3aa: CASSRLRNTEAFF; CDR3nt: TGCGCCAGCAGTCGGCTGCGGAACACTGAAGCTTTCTTT
abundance: .; d_gene: TRBD1; v_gene: TRBV5-6; j_gene: TRBJ2-5; CDR3aa: CASSGVPGQGRETQYF; CDR3nt: TGTGCCAGCAGCGGGGTCCCGGGACAGGGAAGGGAGACCCAGTACTTC
abundance: few; d_gene: .; v_gene: TRBV28; j_gene: TRBJ1-4; CDR3aa: CASSLHQGREKLFF; CDR3nt: TGTGCCAGCAGTTTACATCAGGGTCGCGAAAAACTGTTTTTT
abundance: few; d_gene: TRBD2; v_gene: TRBV20-1; j_gene: TRBJ2-5; CDR3aa: CSAPQREDYPHYEETQYF; CDR3nt: TGCAGTGCGCCCCAGCGGGAGGATTACCCCCACTACGAAGAGACCCAGTACTTC
abundance: .; d_gene: .; v_gene: TRBV19; j_gene: TRBJ2-4; CDR3aa: CASSIDQNIQYF; CDR3nt: TGTGCCAGTAGTATAGACCAAAACATTCAGTACTTC
abundance: many; d_gene: TRBD1; v_gene: TRBV12-3/TRBV12-4; j_gene: TRBJ1-1; CDR3aa: CASIFTGGGTEAFF; CDR3nt: TGTGCCAGCATTTTTACAGGGGGCGGCACTGAAGCTTTCTTT
abundance: few; d_gene: .; v_gene: TRBV10-3; j_gene: TRBJ2-3; CDR3aa: CAISESIRVGSDTQYF; CDR3nt: TGTGCCATCAGTGAGTCGATTCGGGTGGGGTCAGATACGCAGTATTTT
abundance: few; d_gene: TRBD2; v_gene: TRBV12-3/TRBV12-4; j_gene: TRBJ2-1; CDR3aa: CASSFLAGSYNEQFF; CDR3nt: TGTGCCAGCAGTTTCTTAGCGGGGTCCTACAATGAGCAGTTCTTC
abundance: few; d_gene: TRBD1; v_gene: TRBV7-9; j_gene: TRBJ2-4; CDR3aa: CASSHDRVEGAIQYF; CDR3nt: TGTGCCAGCAGCCACGACAGGGTTGAGGGGGCCATTCAGTACTTC
abundance: .; d_gene: .; v_gene: TRBV6-6; j_gene: TRBJ2-7; CDR3aa: CASSHLDSVDEQYF; CDR3nt: TGTGCCAGCAGTCACCTCGACTCTGTTGATGAGCAGTACTTC
abundance: .; d_gene: TRBD1; v_gene: TRBV19; j_gene: TRBJ1-4; CDR3aa: CASSNARGEEKLFF; CDR3nt: TGTGCCAGTAGTAACGCCAGGGGGGAAGAAAAACTGTTTTTT
abundance: few; d_gene: TRBD1; v_gene: TRBV20-1; j_gene: TRBJ2-3; CDR3aa: CSAFKPGQGDGTDTQYF; CDR3nt: TGCAGTGCATTCAAACCGGGACAGGGGGATGGGACAGATACGCAGTATTTT
abundance: .; d_gene: TRBD2; v_gene: TRBV29-1; j_gene: TRBJ2-1; CDR3aa: CSARLAGYNEQFF; CDR3nt: TGCAGCGCAAGACTAGCAGGGTACAATGAGCAGTTCTTC
abundance: .; d_gene: .; v_gene: TRBV7-2; j_gene: TRBJ2-2; CDR3aa: CASSFSLANTGELFF; CDR3nt: TGTGCCAGCAGCTTTAGCCTGGCGAACACCGGGGAGCTGTTTTTT
abundance: .; d_gene: .; v_gene: TRBV11-1; j_gene: TRBJ2-7; CDR3aa: CASSYNPGGPYEQYF; CDR3nt: TGTGCCAGCAGTTACAACCCTGGGGGTCCCTACGAGCAGTACTTC